The 27 T cell receptor beta chains reported below all come from one sample, sequenced in a study of T cell responses to AZD1222 COVID-19 vaccine. Sequenced by immunoSEQ multiplex PCR; TCRdb stores in-frame clones only, minus some. The sample shows over 95,000 clones, 91% of them seen only once. The starting material was peripheral blood, obtained on day 0 of AZD1222 vaccination. The receptors come from an adult in good health.

This sequence joins TRBV6-2 or TRBV6-3 and TRBJ2-5; no clear D gene. This CDR3 contains 11 residues. Trimming left V 2 bases short and J 4 bases short, with 2 bases between. Germline CDR1 reads MNHEY; CDR2 reads SVGEGT. For the CDR3, the DNA is TGTGCCAGCAGTTACGGAGAGACCCAGTACTTC. Its translation is CASSYGETQYF.

The CDR3 DNA is TGTGCCAGCAGCCAAGGGGATGAGACTAATGAAAAACTGTTTTTT. This codes for CASSQGDETNEKLFF. V usage is TRBV3-1 (or the pseudogene TRBV3-2) and J usage is TRBJ1-4; no definite D call. Trimming removed 1 base at V and 2 bases at J, with 8 bases between. CDR3 length: 15 residues. Germline V CDR1 and CDR2: LGHDT, YNNKEL (reference sequence).

The chain recombines TRBV5-4 with TRBJ1-1; D is perhaps TRBD1 (6 bases). V was shortened by 2 bases and J by 0 bases, with 8 bases between the two germline ends. Germline V gene lookup returns CDR1 SGHNT and CDR2 YYREEE (reference sequence). The CDR3 totals 14 residues. This chain's CDR3 is CASSFAGVNTEAFF. CDR3 coding DNA: TGTGCCAGCAGCTTCGCAGGGGTGAACACTGAAGCTTTCTTT.

This clone was found once. V and J are TRBV11-2 and TRBJ1-1; D might be TRBD1 (6 bases). This CDR3 has 14 amino acids. Germline-derived CDR1 and CDR2 are SGHAT and FQNNGV. V lost 5 bases to trimming and J lost 4 bases, with 14 bases between them. CDR3 region: CASSLQGIGTEAFF. The CDR3 nucleotides read TGTGCCAGCAGCCTGCAGGGGATCGGCACTGAAGCTTTCTTT.

The V call is TRBV29-1, the J call TRBJ2-2; 14 bases agree with TRBD2. This CDR3 spans 16 amino acids. Germline trimming cut 4 bases from V and 4 bases from J; bases unmatched to any gene: 5. The germline CDR1 and CDR2 sequences are SQVTM and ANQGSEA. The CDR3 DNA reads TGCAGCGTTGGACTAGCGGGGGGGCCGGGCACCGGGGAGCTGTTTTTT. Amino acid sequence: CSVGLAGGPGTGELFF.

The rearrangement uses TRBV19 and TRBJ1-1; 9 positions agree with TRBD1. V lost 5 bases and J lost 2; bases outside the gene matches: 6. This CDR3 spans 15 amino acids. In germline, CDR1 is LNHDA, CDR2 SQIVND (reference sequence). CDR3 in DNA: TGTGCCAGTAGTGAAGGACAGGGGCGCAACACTGAAGCTTTCTTT. Translated, it gives CASSEGQGRNTEAFF.

This chain connects TRBV18 to TRBJ2-5; 7 bases are a match to TRBD1. The CDR3 consists of 13 residues. V was pared by 6 bases and J by 3 bases, with 4 bases of the junction left unmatched. The V gene's germline CDR1 is KGHSH and CDR2 LQKENI. CDR3: CASSLGQKETQYF. The CDR3 bases are TGTGCCAGCTCTTTGGGACAGAAAGAGACCCAGTACTTC.

This clone was observed a single time. The J gene is TRBJ1-1, the V gene TRBV7-2; no definite D call. The ends were cut back, 3 bases at V and 1 base at J, with 12 bases in the middle. CDR1 is SGHTA, CDR2 FQGNSA, per germline. This CDR3 comprises 15 residues. The CDR3 DNA sequence: TGTGCCAGCAGCTTGGTCGTCTCCGAGAACACTGAAGCTTTCTTT. Translation gives CASSLVVSENTEAFF.

This chain uses TRBV18 with TRBJ1-3; weak D call: TRBD1 (6 bases). The CDR3 totals 14 residues. The germline V gene encodes CDR1 KGHSH and CDR2 LQKENI. V shed 3 bases and J shed 1 base, with 7 bases lying between them. The CDR3 nucleotides read TGTGCCAGCTCACCGGACAGTTCTGGAAACACCATATATTTT. Amino acid sequence: CASSPDSSGNTIYF.

The chain is built from TRBV7-6 and TRBJ2-1, with TRBD2 as a possible D gene (6 bases). This CDR3 has 15 residues. The germline V gene encodes CDR1 SGHVS and CDR2 FNYEAQ. The V and J ends lost 0 bases and 7 bases respectively, with 13 bases between them. The CDR3, as DNA: TGTGCCAGCAGCTTAGCGCTTGGGGGGAGAAATGAGCAGTTCTTC. It encodes CASSLALGGRNEQFF.

The chain couples TRBV29-1 to TRBJ1-2; the D is unclear. Looked up from germline, CDR1 is SQVTM and CDR2 is ANQGSEA. This CDR3 region has 11 residues. V was pared by 4 bases and J by 5 bases, with 8 bases between. CDR3: CSVGSSYGYTF. CDR3 sequence (DNA): TGCAGCGTTGGTAGCAGTTATGGCTACACCTTC.

V and J are TRBV2 and TRBJ2-2; 8 bases line up with TRBD2. With V trimmed by 3 bases and J by 5 bases, 5 bases remained unmatched. The CDR3 is 15 amino acids. Germline lookup yields CDR1 SNHLY and CDR2 FYNNEI. The CDR3 protein is CASSDGGGTTGELFF. For the CDR3, the DNA is TGTGCCAGCAGTGATGGCGGGGGGACTACCGGGGAGCTGTTTTTT.

This chain uses TRBV4-1 with TRBJ2-5; 8 bases map to TRBD2. Losses at the gene ends were 4 bases for V and 2 bases for J; bases not matched to a gene: 9. CDR1 MGHRA and CDR2 YSYEKL come from the germline V gene. The CDR3 consists of 16 residues. This CDR3 reads CASSPGLAGSQETQYF. The CDR3 coding sequence is TGCGCCAGCAGCCCTGGGCTAGCGGGTTCTCAAGAGACCCAGTACTTC.

In this sample, this clone turned up a few times. The chain is built from TRBV3-1 (or the pseudogene TRBV3-2) and TRBJ2-1; 11 nucleotides line up with TRBD2. The CDR3 contains 14 residues. The germline CDR1 and CDR2 sequences are LGHDT and YNNKEL (reference sequence). The junction had 1 base not matched to a gene; V was cut back by 3 bases and J by 6 bases. CDR3 loop: CASSHSGGANEQFF. In DNA form, the CDR3 reads TGTGCCAGCAGCCATAGCGGGGGGGCCAATGAGCAGTTCTTC.

V is TRBV2 and J is TRBJ2-7; maybe TRBD1 (6 bases). The CDR3 length is 12 residues. Germline V gives CDR1 SNHLY, CDR2 FYNNEI. V dropped 7 bases and J dropped 6 bases, with 13 bases sitting between them. CDR3 region: CASKGQTPEQYF. CDR3 nucleotides: TGTGCCAGCAAGGGACAAACCCCCGAGCAGTACTTC.

The chain links TRBV19 to TRBJ2-7; D tentatively fits TRBD1 or TRBD2 (5 bases each). Germline CDR1 LNHDA, CDR2 SQIVND (reference sequence). The CDR3 runs 13 residues. The ends were cut back, 3 bases at V and 7 bases at J, with 13 bases in the middle. CDR3 DNA: TGTGCCAGTAGTATTCCAGGGTCGGGGGAGCAGTACTTC. This sequence encodes CASSIPGSGEQYF.

This rearrangement joins TRBV6-5 to TRBJ2-5; perhaps TRBD2 as D (6 bases). Germline values: CDR1 MNHEY, CDR2 SVGAGI. V lost 6 bases, J lost 4 bases, and 18 bases lay in between. The CDR3 runs 15 residues. CDR3 coding DNA: TGTGCCAGCAGCATAACCTTAGCGGTGCGAGAGACCCAGTACTTC. This gives the protein CASSITLAVRETQYF.

The table lists this clone with a count of one. This chain uses TRBV21-1 with TRBJ1-4. TRBV21-1 corresponds to a pseudogene. This CDR3 comprises 12 residues. The CDR3 sequence is CASSKAPGKLFF. CDR3 nucleotides: TGTGCCAGCAGCAAAGCGCCCGGAAAACTGTTTTTT.

The chain recombines TRBV27 with TRBJ1-1, with 7 bases matching TRBD1. The V gene end was trimmed by 6 bases and the J gene end by 0 bases; junction bases not matched to a gene: 4. The CDR3 consists of 14 residues. Per germline, CDR1 MNHEY and CDR2 SMNVEV (reference sequence). The CDR3: CASRTGAVNTEAFF. The DNA of the CDR3 is TGTGCCAGCAGAACAGGGGCGGTGAACACTGAAGCTTTCTTT.

V gene TRBV6-4 combines with J gene TRBJ2-5; D not certain. The CDR3 contains 11 residues. V was cut by 6 bases and J by 7 bases, with 9 bases left in between. From germline, CDR1 is MRHNA and CDR2 SNTAGT. CDR3 amino acids: CASRAWGTQYF. CDR3 DNA sequence: TGTGCCAGCAGAGCCTGGGGGACCCAGTACTTC.

The gene calls are TRBV28 and TRBJ1-2, with D possibly being TRBD1 (5 bases). Trimming removed 5 bases at V and 7 bases at J, with 11 bases between. Germline V CDR1 and CDR2: MDHEN, SYDVKM. This CDR3 region has 12 residues. CDR3 in DNA: TGTGCCAGCAGTCCGAAGGGGAGTGGCTACACCTTC. It yields the protein CASSPKGSGYTF.

The rearrangement uses TRBV6-5 and TRBJ1-2, with a weak D call TRBD1 (6 bases). This CDR3 is 10 amino acids long. Germline values: CDR1 MNHEY, CDR2 SVGAGI. The V end lost 6 bases, the J end lost 13 bases, and 12 bases lay between the germline ends. In DNA, the CDR3 is TGTGCCAGCAGGGAGCGGGACACCACCTTC. Protein sequence: CASRERDTTF.

The rearrangement uses TRBV5-1 and TRBJ2-5, with D possibly called TRBD1 or TRBD2 (5 bases each). V lost 4 bases to trimming and J lost 2 bases, with 9 bases between them. The germline CDR1 and CDR2 sequences are SGHRS and YFSETQ. The CDR3 is made up of 13 amino acids. CDR3 loop: CASSRDQQETQYF. The CDR3 bases are TGCGCCAGCAGCCGGGACCAGCAAGAGACCCAGTACTTC.

V is TRBV9 and J is TRBJ1-4; the D is unclear. Trimming shortened V by 2 bases and J by 0 bases, and 2 bases separated the two germline ends. Germline V CDR1 and CDR2: SGDLS, YYNGEE. The CDR3 totals 13 residues. This chain's CDR3 is CASSVSTNEKLFF. The CDR3 DNA reads TGTGCCAGCAGCGTCTCAACTAATGAAAAACTGTTTTTT.

V usage is TRBV6-5 and J usage is TRBJ1-5, with D maybe TRBD1 (6 bases). CDR3 length equals 14 residues. Trimming stripped 6 bases from V and 3 bases from J, with 12 bases between. From germline, CDR1 is MNHEY and CDR2 SVGAGI. CDR3 protein: CASSQDSFNQPQHF. In DNA form, the CDR3 reads TGTGCCAGCAGCCAGGACAGTTTCAATCAGCCCCAGCATTTT.

The V gene is TRBV6-5, the J gene TRBJ1-2; D is unclear. V dropped 0 bases and J dropped 3 bases, with 8 bases sitting between them. The CDR3 is 14 amino acids. In germline, CDR1 is MNHEY, CDR2 SVGAGI. CDR3 nucleotide sequence: TGTGCCAGCAGTTACTCCGGCCGCTACTATGGCTACACCTTC. This translates into CASSYSGRYYGYTF.

This chain uses TRBV19 with TRBJ1-1, with a weak D call TRBD1 (5 bases). V lost 3 bases to trimming and J lost 5 bases, with 16 bases between them. The germline V gene has CDR1 LNHDA and CDR2 SQIVND (reference sequence). The CDR3 runs 15 residues. DNA of the CDR3: TGTGCCAGTAGTATTAATCTTGGGGGGATTACTGAAGCTTTCTTT. Residues: CASSINLGGITEAFF.